This T cell receptor beta chain was identified during a study of cytotoxic CD8 clonotypes in ibrutinib-treated CLL. Clones were read by immunoSEQ multiplex PCR, and TCRdb kept only the in-frame ones, dropping some. The repertoire holds about 130,000 clones, with over 75% as singletons. This CDR3 is 14 amino acids long. Trimming cost V 3 bases and J 0 bases, with 8 bases left between them. CDR1 and CDR2 from the germline V gene are SGHRS and YFSETQ. This clone was recorded only once. Other DNA sequences in the same sample also yield this CDR3. Sample: PBMCs, taken after 24 months of ibrutinib treatment. The V and J genes are TRBV5-1 and TRBJ2-3; D possibly corresponds to TRBD2 (6 bases). This sequence was found in a human donor with chronic lymphocytic leukemia. Here the CDR3 DNA reads TGCGCCAGCAGCTCCGGGACTAGCACAGATACGCAGTATTTT. Its translation: CASSSGTSTDTQYF. Complete variable domain (other parts from reference TRBV5-1 and TRBJ2-3): KAGVTQTPRYLIKTRGQQVTLSCSPISGHRSVSWYQQTPGQGLQFLFEYFSETQRNKGNFPGRFSGRQFSNSRSEMNVSTLELGDSALYLCASSSGTSTDTQYFGPGTRLTVL.